Listed here is a single T cell receptor beta chain. The antigen is undetermined. V shed 0 bases and J shed 4 bases, with 15 bases lying between them. Germline loops: CDR1 KGHSH, CDR2 LQKENI. The CDR3 is 16 amino acids. Libraries were prepared by immunoSEQ multiplex PCR; TCRdb keeps only in-frame clonotypes and omits some of them. The repertoire consists of tens of thousands of clones, with 70% to 90% occurring once and the leading ten covering about 10%. These data originate in a study of T cell responses to AZD1222 COVID-19 vaccine. Overall study results and limits: Seropositive AZD1222 recipients at baseline numbered only five or six. Reportedly, close to half of spike-specific TCRs are directed against unmutated variant regions. Clonal diversity may have been underestimated, and the donors were mostly white British, with more females than males. Recipients of two AZD1222 doses showed rising Spike-specific TCR breadth and depth.

Material: peripheral blood, obtained 28 days after the second AZD1222 dose. This sequence was found in an adult who received the AZD1222 COVID-19 vaccine. This rearrangement joins TRBV18 to TRBJ1-2; possible D gene TRBD1, 5 bases. The CDR3 is CASSPPKGERGYGYTF. CDR3 sequence (DNA): TGTGCCAGCTCACCACCGAAGGGAGAGAGGGGCTATGGCTACACCTTC. Combining the CDR3 with reference TRBV18 and TRBJ1-2 gives the whole variable domain NAGVMQNPRHLVRRRGQEARLRCSPMKGHSHVYWYRQLPEEGLKFMVYLQKENIIDESGMPKERFSAEFPKEGPSILRIQQVVRGDSAAYFCASSPPKGERGYGYTFGSGTRLTVV.